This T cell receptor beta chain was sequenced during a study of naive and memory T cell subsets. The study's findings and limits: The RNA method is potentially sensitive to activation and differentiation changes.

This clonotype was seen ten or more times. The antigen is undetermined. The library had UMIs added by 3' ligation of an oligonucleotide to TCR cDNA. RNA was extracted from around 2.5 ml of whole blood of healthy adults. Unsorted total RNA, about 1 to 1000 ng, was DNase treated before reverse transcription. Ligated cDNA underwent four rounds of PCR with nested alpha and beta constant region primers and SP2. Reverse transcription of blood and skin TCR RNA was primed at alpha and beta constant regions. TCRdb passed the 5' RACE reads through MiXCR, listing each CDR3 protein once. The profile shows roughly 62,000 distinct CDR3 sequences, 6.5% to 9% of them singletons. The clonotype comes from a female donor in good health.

The CDR3 spells CASSSYAGTGNTEAFF. The CDR3, as DNA: TGTGCCAGCAGCTCGTATGCCGGGACAGGTAACACTGAAGCTTTCTTT. This chain uses TRBV7-9 with TRBJ1-1; 8 nucleotides match TRBD1. Looked up from germline, CDR1 is SEHNR and CDR2 is FQNEAQ (reference sequence). J was trimmed by 2 bases and V by 4 bases; bases with no gene match: 9. The CDR3 extends over 16 amino acids.